The 14 T cell receptor beta chains in this list originate from one sample, sequenced in a study of control samples from healthy donors and cancer patients. Profiling relied on immunoSEQ multiplex PCR, and the TCRdb table lists in-frame clones only, not all of them. The table includes approximately 81,000 clones, roughly 94% detected once. Sequenced sample: blood. The receptor source for this set is a woman aged 18-29 years in good health.

The chain links TRBV27 to TRBJ1-2, with 12 bases lining up with TRBD1. Trimming removed 6 bases from V and 6 bases from J; junction bases left unmatched: 11. CDR1 is MNHEY and CDR2 is SMNVEV in the germline V gene (reference sequence). This CDR3 comprises 16 residues. In DNA, the CDR3 is TGTGCCAGCAGCAAAATGGTAGGGACAGGGGGCGATGGCTACACCTTC. Translation: CASSKMVGTGGDGYTF.

The V and J genes are TRBV28 and TRBJ2-5, with D possibly being TRBD1 or TRBD2 (5 bases each). The germline V and J ends were trimmed by 7 bases and 4 bases, with 13 bases remaining between them. The germline V gene has CDR1 MDHEN and CDR2 SYDVKM. This CDR3 contains 13 residues. Here the CDR3 reads CASTDGARETQYF. The CDR3 DNA is TGTGCCAGCACGGACGGGGCCAGAGAGACCCAGTACTTC.

The chain couples TRBV24-1 to TRBJ1-5; D possibly corresponds to TRBD1 (6 bases). CDR3 length equals 17 residues. The ends were cut back, 3 bases at V and 4 bases at J, with 18 bases in the middle. Germline CDR1 KGHDR, CDR2 SFDVKD. CDR3 coding DNA: TGTGCCACCAGTGATGTGGGGGCTCCAGGCCCTAATCAGCCCCAGCATTTT. Amino acid sequence: CATSDVGAPGPNQPQHF.

The CDR3 DNA sequence: TGTGCCAGCAGTTTATCCGTTACAGGGACGGGATATGGCTACACCTTC. Its protein product is CASSLSVTGTGYGYTF. This chain links TRBV28 with TRBJ1-2; a weak D match, TRBD1 (6 bases). The CDR3 extends over 16 amino acids. Between the trimmed V and J ends, which lost 1 base and 5 bases, there was a span of 17 bases. The germline gives CDR1 MDHEN, CDR2 SYDVKM.

The gene calls are TRBV28 and TRBJ1-1; possibly TRBD1 for D (5 bases). The length of the CDR3 is 12 residues. Trimming stripped 7 bases from V and 4 bases from J, with 10 bases between. Germline CDR1 and CDR2: MDHEN and SYDVKM. This CDR3 is CASKLGGTEAFF. CDR3 DNA: TGTGCCAGCAAATTGGGGGGCACTGAAGCTTTCTTT.

J is TRBJ2-3 and V is TRBV10-2; perhaps D is TRBD1 or TRBD2 (5 bases each). The CDR3 is made up of 15 amino acids. The V gene lost 7 bases and the J gene lost 0 bases, with 14 bases spanning the gap. Germline values: CDR1 WSHSY, CDR2 SAAADI. In DNA form, the CDR3 reads TGCGCCAGCACGCTGGAGGCAGGGAGCACAGATACGCAGTATTTT. As protein: CASTLEAGSTDTQYF.

The J gene is TRBJ1-4, the V gene TRBV15, with D unresolved. The germline V gene encodes CDR1 LNHNV and CDR2 YYDKDF (reference sequence). V was cut by 0 bases and J by 12 bases, with 14 bases left in between. This CDR3 has 14 residues. As DNA, the CDR3 is TGTGCCACCAGCAGAGACACCGTACAAGTTCAACTGTTTTTT. The encoded protein is CATSRDTVQVQLFF.

The genes are TRBV2 and TRBJ1-1; a possible D gene is TRBD1 (6 bases). CDR1 and CDR2 from the germline V gene are SNHLY and FYNNEI. The length of the CDR3 is 15 residues. V lost 6 bases, J lost 4 bases, and 18 bases lay in between. CDR3 bases: TGTGCCAGCAGAAGGGTAGGGGGAGGAGGCACTGAAGCTTTCTTT. It yields the protein CASRRVGGGGTEAFF.

V and J are TRBV7-9 and TRBJ2-1; a possible D gene is TRBD1 (6 bases). Deletions cut 10 bases from V and 8 bases from J, with 24 bases between. The CDR3 has 15 residues. Looked up from germline, CDR1 is SEHNR and CDR2 is FQNEAQ (reference sequence). The chain's CDR3 is CATAAYLSGAHEQFF. The CDR3 bases are TGTGCCACCGCAGCTTACTTGTCAGGGGCCCATGAGCAGTTCTTC.

The rearrangement uses TRBV29-1 and TRBJ2-5; TRBD2 matches at 10 bases. The length of the CDR3 is 17 residues. The germline gives CDR1 SQVTM, CDR2 ANQGSEA. The V gene end was trimmed by 0 bases and the J gene end by 2 bases; junction bases not matched to a gene: 9. CDR3 nucleotide sequence: TGCAGCGTTGAAGATCTAAGGGCTAGCGGGAGTCAAGAGACCCAGTACTTC. Encoded protein: CSVEDLRASGSQETQYF.

V usage is TRBV15 and J usage is TRBJ2-7; D may be TRBD1 or TRBD2 (5 bases each). The CDR3 has 15 amino acids. V lost 3 bases and J 0 bases, leaving 12 bases between the germline ends. Germline CDR1 reads LNHNV; CDR2 reads YYDKDF (reference sequence). The CDR3 loop is CATSRWDGYSYEQYF. CDR3 in DNA: TGTGCCACCAGCAGGTGGGACGGATACTCCTACGAGCAGTACTTC.

This chain uses TRBV9 with TRBJ1-3; no clear D. The CDR3 runs to 14 residues. Between the trimmed V and J ends, which lost 0 bases and 2 bases, there was a span of 6 bases. Germline assignment: CDR1 SGDLS and CDR2 YYNGEE. CDR3 in DNA: TGTGCCAGCAGCGTAGCTCCAGCTGGAAACACCATATATTTT. This codes for CASSVAPAGNTIYF.

This chain connects TRBV7-9 to TRBJ1-1; D gene unclear. The V end lost 6 bases, the J end lost 0 bases, and 8 bases lay between the germline ends. The CDR3 spans 13 residues. CDR1 is SEHNR and CDR2 is FQNEAQ in the germline V gene (reference sequence). CDR3 protein: CASRPTMNTEAFF. CDR3 bases: TGTGCCAGCAGACCTACCATGAACACTGAAGCTTTCTTT. The entire variable domain, with the rest obtained from reference TRBV7-9 and TRBJ1-1, is as follows: DTGVSQNPRHKITKRGQNVTFRCDPISEHNRLYWYRQTLGQGPEFLTYFQNEAQLEKSRLLSDRFSAERPKGSFSTLEIQRTEQGDSAMYLCASRPTMNTEAFFGQGTRLTVV.

The V and J genes are TRBV4-2 and TRBJ2-6; a possible D gene is TRBD2 (6 bases). This CDR3 has 16 residues. The V gene's germline CDR1 is LGHNA and CDR2 YNFKEQ. Trimming removed 0 bases from V and 2 bases from J, with 8 bases in between. CDR3 in DNA: TGTGCCAGCAGCCAAGAAGGCGGGGCTGGGGCCAACGTCCTGACTTTC. Encoded protein: CASSQEGGAGANVLTF.